The T cell receptor beta chain under discussion was sequenced for a study of Ad26.COV2.S vaccination and SARS-CoV-2 variants. Study observations and caveats: Placebo and vaccine recipients had non-spike TCR breadth that was similar.

The germline gives CDR1 KGHSH, CDR2 LQKENI. The CDR3 totals 16 residues. V lost 3 bases and J lost 6, with 17 bases in between. Sequenced by immunoSEQ multiplex PCR; TCRdb stores in-frame clones only, minus some. The sample records about 180,000 clones, 87% being singletons. Concerning this clone itself: Antigen specificity is unknown.

This rearrangement joins TRBV18 to TRBJ1-4, with TRBD1 as a possible D gene (6 bases). The source is a human donor who had recovered from COVID-19. The sample consisted of peripheral blood, taken after recovery from COVID-19. The CDR3 DNA reads TGTGCCAGCTCACCCATGGGGGGCATTCGCCATGAAAAACTGTTTTTT. Protein sequence: CASSPMGGIRHEKLFF.